These T cell receptor beta chains were read from a single sample in a study of blood T cell repertoires in COVID-19. Clones were sequenced by immunoSEQ multiplex PCR, and TCRdb holds only the in-frame ones, with some missing. The table records 360,000 or so clones, about 92% of them present only once. The sequenced material came from peripheral blood. All receptors come from a woman in her sixties or seventies with COVID-19, enrolled during active disease. Both conserved end residues are part of each CDR3. A D gene is named only where the DNA matches it firmly. Clone size, where shown, is once, few, many, or a class for clones that have expanded.

DNA | CDR3 | D | J | size | V
TGTGCCAGCAGCTTACGCAGGGGTCCGGACTATGGCTACACCTTC | CASSLRRGPDYGYTF | . | TRBJ1-2 | . | TRBV7-3
TGCGCCAGCAGTGAGGGGAGGGAGACCCAGTACTTC | CASSEGRETQYF | . | TRBJ2-5 | . | TRBV10-2
TGTGCCAGCAACCCGACCGGGACAGGGGGCTACGAGCAGTACTTC | CASNPTGTGGYEQYF | TRBD1 | TRBJ2-7 | . | TRBV4-2
TGTGCCAGCAGCCAAGCTAGGGACAGGGGTGTAGCTTTCTTT | CASSQARDRGVAFF | TRBD1 | TRBJ1-1 | few | TRBV3-1/TRBV3-2
TGTGCCAGTAGTATAGTGGGAGACAATCAGCCCCAGCATTTT | CASSIVGDNQPQHF | . | TRBJ1-5 | . | TRBV19
TGTGCCAGCAGCTTCAGACTAGCGGGGGGGCCCAGGGGAGAGACCCAGTACTTC | CASSFRLAGGPRGETQYF | TRBD2 | TRBJ2-5 | . | TRBV7-9
TGTGCCAGTAGTTGGGTCGGAGGGGCCGCGAACACCGGGGAGCTGTTTTTT | CASSWVGGAANTGELFF | . | TRBJ2-2 | . | TRBV19
TGTGCCAGCAGCCCGACAGGGACGGGTAATCAGCCCCAGCATTTT | CASSPTGTGNQPQHF | TRBD1 | TRBJ1-5 | . | TRBV7-2
TGCGCCAGCAGCCCGGCCGGCCGGGTGTGGGACTATGGCTACACCTTC | CASSPAGRVWDYGYTF | . | TRBJ1-2 | few | TRBV5-1
TGTGCCAGCGGGGAGGGGGAGAACACTGAAGCTTTCTTT | CASGEGENTEAFF | . | TRBJ1-1 | once | TRBV2
TGTGCCAGCAGCCTGTTAACGGGGGGCCGATATAATGAGCAGTTCTTC | CASSLLTGGRYNEQFF | . | TRBJ2-1 | . | TRBV5-6
TGTGCCAGCAGCTTATTAAGCGGGGGGGCCTACGAGCAGTACTTC | CASSLLSGGAYEQYF | TRBD2 | TRBJ2-7 | . | TRBV7-3
TGTGCCAGCAGTTATAACGGACAGGGAGGGATCGAGCAGTACTTC | CASSYNGQGGIEQYF | . | TRBJ2-7 | once | TRBV6-5
TGCGCCAGCAGCTTGTTGGACAGGTCTGAAGCTTTCTTT | CASSLLDRSEAFF | TRBD1 | TRBJ1-1 | . | TRBV5-1
TGTGCCACCAGTGATCCAAGACACCCTCAAGAAGTATATACTGAAGCTTTCTTT | CATSDPRHPQEVYTEAFF | . | TRBJ1-1 | once | TRBV24-1
TGTGCCAGCAGCTTTCGGGCTGAAGCTTTCTTT | CASSFRAEAFF | . | TRBJ1-1 | . | TRBV5-6
TGTGCCAGCAGGGAGTCGTTGAACACTGAAGCTTTCTTT | CASRESLNTEAFF | . | TRBJ1-1 | . | TRBV6-5
TGTGCCAGCAATTCAGCCAACCTAGCCACTGAAGCTTTCTTT | CASNSANLATEAFF | . | TRBJ1-1 | . | TRBV6-5
TGTGCCAGCAGCCCCAGGGACAGGGGGCGACCACCCCTCCACTTT | CASSPRDRGRPPLHF | TRBD1 | TRBJ1-6 | . | TRBV3-1/TRBV3-2
TGCGCCAGCAGCCAAGACAGGGTAGCGGGGGGCCCAGATACGCAGTATTTT | CASSQDRVAGGPDTQYF | TRBD2 | TRBJ2-3 | . | TRBV4-1
TGTGCCAGCTCACCGGGCAGAAGCACAGATACGCAGTATTTT | CASSPGRSTDTQYF | . | TRBJ2-3 | . | TRBV18
TGCGCCAGCAGCCTACGTCAGGTGTACGAGCAGTACTTC | CASSLRQVYEQYF | . | TRBJ2-7 | . | TRBV5-1
TGTGCCAGTAGTATAGATAGACCCGGGGGAAGCTCCTACAATGAGCAGTTCTTC | CASSIDRPGGSSYNEQFF | . | TRBJ2-1 | . | TRBV19
TGTGCCAGCAGTTTAGGACAGGGGGCGGGTTACACCTTC | CASSLGQGAGYTF | TRBD1 | TRBJ1-2 | . | TRBV12-3/TRBV12-4
TGCGCCAGCAGCCAGCTGGGACAGCCCTATGGCTACACCTTC | CASSQLGQPYGYTF | TRBD1 | TRBJ1-2 | . | TRBV4-1
TGTGCCAGCAGAGTTCAGGGCTCGGGCACTGAAGCTTTCTTT | CASRVQGSGTEAFF | . | TRBJ1-1 | few | TRBV2
TGTGCCAGCAGTTACTCGACGAGGGGGTATCAGCCCCAGCATTTT | CASSYSTRGYQPQHF | . | TRBJ1-5 | . | TRBV6-5
TGTGCCAGCAGCTCGACAGGGGGCGGGTATCTGGATGGCTACACCTTC | CASSSTGGGYLDGYTF | TRBD1 | TRBJ1-2 | . | TRBV13
TGCGCCAGCAGGTCGACAGGGGTCTATGGCTACACCTTC | CASRSTGVYGYTF | TRBD1 | TRBJ1-2 | . | TRBV27
TGCGCCAGCAGCAGAGACAGCATAGGGTCCTACAATGAGCAGTTCTTC | CASSRDSIGSYNEQFF | . | TRBJ2-1 | few | TRBV5-1
TGTGCCAGCAGCGTCACAGGGACCGGGGAGCTGTTTTTT | CASSVTGTGELFF | . | TRBJ2-2 | few | TRBV27
TGTGCCAGCAGCTTGGCTCAGGGGGGTTCACCCCTCCACTTT | CASSLAQGGSPLHF | TRBD1 | TRBJ1-6 | . | TRBV5-4
TGTGCCAGCAGCGTGACAGGGTTGGGCTCCTACGAGCAGTACTTC | CASSVTGLGSYEQYF | TRBD1 | TRBJ2-7 | . | TRBV7-2
TGTGCCAGCAGCTTACGGCCAGGGACTCCTGAAGCTTTCTTT | CASSLRPGTPEAFF | . | TRBJ1-1 | few | TRBV5-6
TGTGCCAGCAGTGAAGCGGGAGGGCCCCTGGGAAATCAGCCCCAGCATTTT | CASSEAGGPLGNQPQHF | . | TRBJ1-5 | . | TRBV6-1
TGTGCCAGCAGTTTGGACAGATTAAATTCACCCCTCCACTTT | CASSLDRLNSPLHF | . | TRBJ1-6 | . | TRBV28
TGTGCCAGTAGCAACTTAAAACCCGACAGGGCGAACACTGAAGCTTTCTTT | CASSNLKPDRANTEAFF | TRBD1 | TRBJ1-1 | . | TRBV19
TGTGCCAGCAGCTCCGGGACAGGGGATGCTGGAAACACCATATATTTT | CASSSGTGDAGNTIYF | TRBD1 | TRBJ1-3 | once | TRBV7-9
TGTGCCAGCAGCGTAGGGTGGACAGTTTCCTATGGCTACACCTTC | CASSVGWTVSYGYTF | . | TRBJ1-2 | . | TRBV9
TGTGCCACCAGTGGACCCGGGGACTCGCACCAGCATTTT | CATSGPGDSHQHF | . | TRBJ1-5 | . | TRBV24-1
TGTGCCAGCAGACACAGGGGGCGCGATACCGGGGAGCTGTTTTTT | CASRHRGRDTGELFF | TRBD1 | TRBJ2-2 | . | TRBV7-9
TGTGCCAGTAGTAAAGGACTCTCCAACTATGGCTACACCTTC | CASSKGLSNYGYTF | . | TRBJ1-2 | . | TRBV19